The sequence of this TCR beta chain was determined in a study of T-cell reconstitution after alpha-beta-depleted transplantation in children. V was trimmed by 4 bases and J by 1 base, leaving 10 bases between them. CDR3 length: 15 amino acids. Germline V CDR1 and CDR2: LGHNA, YNFKEQ. This clonotype was counted a few times. Unique molecular identifiers featured in how the TCRbeta library was prepared. Each CDR3 protein is one row after TCRdb ran MiXCR on the PCR reads. The table records 600,000 to 700,000 distinct CDR3 sequences, around a sixth of them present only once. The chain uses TRBV4-2 and TRBJ2-2, with D uncertain. The sequence derives from a human donor who donated a stem cell graft to a child with acute myeloid leukemia. Sequenced material: PBMCs from the stem cell graft donor, taken from the stem cell graft. As DNA, the CDR3 is TGTGCCAGCAGCCCCACATACGAGAACACCGGGGAGCTGTTTTTT. Protein sequence: CASSPTYENTGELFF.